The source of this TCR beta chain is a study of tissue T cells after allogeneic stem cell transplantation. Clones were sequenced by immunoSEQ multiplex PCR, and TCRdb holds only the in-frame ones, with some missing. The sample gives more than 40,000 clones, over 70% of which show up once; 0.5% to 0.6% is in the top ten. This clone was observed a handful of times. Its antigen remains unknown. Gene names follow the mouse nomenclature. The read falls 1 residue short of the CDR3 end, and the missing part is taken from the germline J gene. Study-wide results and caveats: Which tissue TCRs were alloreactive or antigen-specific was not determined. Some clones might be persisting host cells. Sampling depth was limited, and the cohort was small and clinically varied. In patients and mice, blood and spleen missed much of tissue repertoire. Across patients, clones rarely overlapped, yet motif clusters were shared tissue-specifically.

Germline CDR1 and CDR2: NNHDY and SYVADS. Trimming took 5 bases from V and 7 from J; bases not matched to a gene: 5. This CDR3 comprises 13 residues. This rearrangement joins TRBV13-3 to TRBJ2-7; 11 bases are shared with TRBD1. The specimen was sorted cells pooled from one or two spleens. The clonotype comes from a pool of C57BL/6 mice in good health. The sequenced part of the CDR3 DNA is TGTGCCAGCAGATCGGACAGGGGGCGGGAACAGTAC. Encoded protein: CASRSDRGREQY. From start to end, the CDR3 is CASRSDRGREQYF.